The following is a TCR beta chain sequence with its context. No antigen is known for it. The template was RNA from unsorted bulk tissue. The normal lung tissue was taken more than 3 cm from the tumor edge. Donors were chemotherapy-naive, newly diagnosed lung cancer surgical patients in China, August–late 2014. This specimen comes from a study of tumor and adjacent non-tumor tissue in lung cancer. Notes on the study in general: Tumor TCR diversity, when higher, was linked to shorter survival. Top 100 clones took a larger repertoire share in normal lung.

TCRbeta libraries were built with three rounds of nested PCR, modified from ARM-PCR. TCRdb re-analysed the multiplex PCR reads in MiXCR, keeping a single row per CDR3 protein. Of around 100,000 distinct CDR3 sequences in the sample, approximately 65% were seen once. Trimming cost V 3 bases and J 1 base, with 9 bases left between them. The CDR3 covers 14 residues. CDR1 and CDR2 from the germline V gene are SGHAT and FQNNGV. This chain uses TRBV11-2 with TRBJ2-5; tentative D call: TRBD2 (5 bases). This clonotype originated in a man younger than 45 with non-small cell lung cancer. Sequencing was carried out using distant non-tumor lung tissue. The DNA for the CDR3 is TGTGCCAGCAGCTTTGCTCGGGGCCAAGAGACCCAGTACTTC. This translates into CASSFARGQETQYF.